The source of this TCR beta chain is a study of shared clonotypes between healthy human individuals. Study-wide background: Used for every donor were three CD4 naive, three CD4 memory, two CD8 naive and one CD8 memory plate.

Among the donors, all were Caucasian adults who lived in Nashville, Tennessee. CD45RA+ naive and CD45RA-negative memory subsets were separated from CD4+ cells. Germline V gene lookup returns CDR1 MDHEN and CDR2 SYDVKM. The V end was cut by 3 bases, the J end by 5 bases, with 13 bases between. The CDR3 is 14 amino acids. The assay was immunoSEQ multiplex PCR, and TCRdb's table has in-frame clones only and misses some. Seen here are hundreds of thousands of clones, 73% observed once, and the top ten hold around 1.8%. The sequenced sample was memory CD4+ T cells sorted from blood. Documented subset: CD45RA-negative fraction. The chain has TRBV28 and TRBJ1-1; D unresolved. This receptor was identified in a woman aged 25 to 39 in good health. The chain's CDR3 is CASSFKGFWTEAFF. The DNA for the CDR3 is TGTGCCAGCAGTTTTAAGGGTTTCTGGACTGAAGCTTTCTTT.